The present TCR beta chain was sequenced within a study of T cells after yellow fever vaccination. Overall study findings and caveats: Most primary-vaccination clones reappeared after the booster (around 95% CD4, around 88% CD8).

V was shortened by 4 bases and J by 1 base, with 22 bases between the two germline ends. In germline, CDR1 is SGHAT, CDR2 FQNNGV. The CDR3 spans 19 residues. A remark on this clonotype: Its antigen is as yet unknown.

TCRdb passed the 5' RACE reads through MiXCR, listing each CDR3 protein once. The table lists 300,000 or so distinct CDR3 sequences, 13% of them singletons. V is TRBV11-2 and J is TRBJ1-4, with D uncertain. The sample consisted of CD4+ T cells sorted from PBMCs, taken 45 days after the yellow fever booster vaccination. The receptor was isolated from a man aged 25 to 45 who received the YFV17D yellow fever vaccine. CDR3 sequence: CASSSLPSGGRGTNEKLFF. In nucleotides, the CDR3 is TGTGCCAGCAGCTCCCTCCCCTCGGGCGGGCGAGGAACTAATGAAAAACTGTTTTTT. The full variable domain, completed using reference TRBV11-2 and TRBJ1-4, is EAGVAQSPRYKIIEKRQSVAFWCNPISGHATLYWYQQILGQGPKLLIQFQNNGVVDDSQLPKDRFSAERLKGVDSTLKIQPAKLEDSAVYLCASSSLPSGGRGTNEKLFFGSGTQLSVL.